The clone carrying this TCR beta chain was seen more than once but under ten times. Its specificity is unknown. These data are taken from a study of post-analysis software for immune sequencing data. The TCR beta cDNA libraries carried unique molecular identifiers. From the PCR reads, TCRdb called clonotypes with MiXCR, one entry per CDR3 protein. The profile shows fewer than 850,000 distinct CDR3 sequences, about 43% of them singletons. Findings and limits, study-wide: Five or six TRBV segments were significantly more frequent in patients than in controls. TRBV5-6, TRBV5-1 and TRBV20-1 were among these segments.

Trimming left V 0 bases short and J 4 bases short, with 10 bases between. CDR3 length equals 14 residues. Germline values: CDR1 LGHDT, CDR2 YNNKEL (reference sequence). The chain joins TRBV3-1 to TRBJ2-7; D unresolved. Sequencing was done on a sample of blood. The receptor was isolated from a girl aged 10-17 years with multiple sclerosis. CDR3 sequence reads: CASSQEWGRYEQYF. Written as DNA, the CDR3 is TGTGCCAGCAGCCAAGAATGGGGAAGATACGAGCAGTACTTC.